These 14 T cell receptor beta chains share one sample of origin, sequenced in a study of cytomegalovirus exposure and HLA in healthy donors. Sequenced by immunoSEQ multiplex PCR; TCRdb stores in-frame clones only, minus some. This table has more than 85,000 clones, approximately 89% appearing once. The sequenced sample consisted of PBMCs. These receptors originate from a woman aged 18-29 years in good health and CMV-seronegative.

This clone appeared a few times. V usage is TRBV2 and J usage is TRBJ1-2, with TRBD1 matching 8 bases. V was pared by 4 bases and J by 6 bases, with 4 bases of the junction left unmatched. CDR3 length: 13 residues. The germline V gene encodes CDR1 SNHLY and CDR2 FYNNEI. CDR3 protein: CASSGAGGDGYTF. In DNA form, the CDR3 reads TGTGCCAGCAGTGGGGCAGGGGGCGATGGCTACACCTTC.

The chain joins TRBV5-1 to TRBJ1-4, with TRBD1 matching 8 bases. The CDR3 contains 14 residues. The germline V gene encodes CDR1 SGHRS and CDR2 YFSETQ. V lost 1 base, J lost 6 bases, and 2 bases stayed unmatched. CDR3 bases: TGCGCCAGCAGCTTGACGACAGGGGATGAAAAACTGTTTTTT. It yields the protein CASSLTTGDEKLFF.

V and J are TRBV11-2 and TRBJ1-5; TRBD1 matches at 7 bases. The CDR3 consists of 15 residues. Germline-derived CDR1 and CDR2 are SGHAT and FQNNGV. The V and J ends lost 3 bases and 4 bases, in that order; junction bases with no gene match: 6. CDR3 region: CASSLGGQKNQPQHF. The CDR3 DNA sequence: TGTGCCAGCAGCTTGGGGGGACAGAAAAATCAGCCCCAGCATTTT.

The rearrangement links TRBV28 to TRBJ1-2, with a weak D call TRBD1 (6 bases). Trimming took off 5 bases at V and 5 bases at J, with 15 bases between the two ends. CDR1 and CDR2 from the germline V gene are MDHEN and SYDVKM. The CDR3 runs to 14 residues. CDR3 protein: CASSDMLQGYGYTF. For the CDR3, the DNA is TGTGCCAGCAGTGACATGCTCCAGGGGTATGGCTACACCTTC.

The chain uses TRBV14 and TRBJ2-3, with TRBD1 as a possible D gene (5 bases). Germline V gene lookup returns CDR1 SGHDN and CDR2 FVKESK. This CDR3 contains 17 residues. V lost 0 bases and J 2 bases, leaving 15 bases between the germline ends. For the CDR3, the DNA is TGTGCCAGCAGCCAAGATATCTCAGGGCGCAACACAGATACGCAGTATTTT. Translating it yields CASSQDISGRNTDTQYF. Full variable domain (missing parts from reference TRBV14 and TRBJ2-3): EAGVTQFPSHSVIEKGQTVTLRCDPISGHDNLYWYRRVMGKEIKFLLHFVKESKQDESGMPNNRFLAERTGGTYSTLKVQPAELEDSGVYFCASSQDISGRNTDTQYFGPGTRLTVL.

The V call is TRBV19, the J call TRBJ1-5, with D possibly being TRBD1 (6 bases). V shed 1 base and J shed 5 bases, with 12 bases lying between them. Germline V gene data show CDR1 as LNHDA and CDR2 as SQIVND (reference sequence). The CDR3 consists of 15 residues. The CDR3: CASSIAGANYQPQHF. The CDR3 coding sequence is TGTGCCAGTAGTATAGCAGGGGCCAACTATCAGCCCCAGCATTTT.

The chain links TRBV4-2 to TRBJ2-7, with TRBD1 matching 7 bases. CDR3 size: 15 residues. CDR1 and CDR2 from the germline V gene are LGHNA and YNFKEQ. The junction had 4 bases not matched to a gene; V was cut back by 0 bases and J by 2 bases. The CDR3 region is CASSQDSTGAYEQYF. CDR3 DNA: TGTGCCAGCAGCCAAGATTCAACAGGGGCCTACGAGCAGTACTTC.

The V call is TRBV10-1, the J call TRBJ2-1; 10 bases are a match to TRBD2. The CDR3 consists of 17 residues. Per the germline V gene, CDR1 is WNHNN and CDR2 is SYGVQD (reference sequence). Trimming removed 4 bases from V and 4 bases from J; junction bases left unmatched: 10. The chain's CDR3 is CASSALAGVQKYNEQFF. The CDR3 DNA sequence: TGCGCCAGCAGTGCCCTAGCGGGAGTGCAAAAGTACAATGAGCAGTTCTTC.

A few counts support this clone. The chain recombines TRBV27 with TRBJ1-1; TRBD1 matches at 7 bases. The V and J ends lost 3 bases and 4 bases, in that order; junction bases with no gene match: 2. This CDR3 is built from 13 residues. Germline values: CDR1 MNHEY, CDR2 SMNVEV (reference sequence). The CDR3 spells CASSLEGATEAFF. The CDR3 region has the DNA TGTGCCAGCAGTTTGGAGGGGGCCACTGAAGCTTTCTTT.

J is TRBJ2-7 and V is TRBV7-2, with 8 positions matching TRBD1. Germline lookup yields CDR1 SGHTA and CDR2 FQGNSA. This CDR3 has 15 residues. V lost 1 base to trimming and J lost 1 base; unmatched junction nucleotides: 3. The CDR3 DNA reads as TGTGCCAGCAGCTTAGGGGGACAGGATTCCTACGAGCAGTACTTC. Translated: CASSLGGQDSYEQYF.

The chain employs TRBV7-2 and TRBJ1-2; D is ambiguous. The germline CDR1 and CDR2 sequences are SGHTA and FQGNSA. Trimming took 4 bases from V and 14 from J, leaving 14 bases between them. This CDR3 is built from 11 residues. The CDR3 here is CASSSGLVQTF. CDR3 sequence (DNA): TGTGCCAGCAGCTCCGGACTAGTCCAAACCTTC.

This chain joins TRBV28 and TRBJ2-5; D not certain. The V gene lost 2 bases and the J gene lost 0 bases, with 4 bases spanning the gap. Looked up from germline, CDR1 is MDHEN and CDR2 is SYDVKM. This CDR3 contains 13 residues. DNA of the CDR3: TGTGCCAGCAGTTTAACAGACCAAGAGACCCAGTACTTC. It is translated as CASSLTDQETQYF.

The rearrangement joins TRBV6-6 to TRBJ2-3; TRBD1 matches at 12 bases. This CDR3 is 15 amino acids long. CDR1 is MNHNY and CDR2 is SVGAGI in the germline V gene (reference sequence). Losses at the gene ends were 5 bases for V and 7 bases for J; bases not matched to a gene: 7. The CDR3 loop is CASSPGTGGYYTQYF. The CDR3 coding sequence is TGTGCCAGCAGTCCCGGGACAGGGGGCTATTATACGCAGTATTTT.

The chain uses TRBV4-2 and TRBJ2-2, with a tentative D call TRBD2 (7 bases). V dropped 5 bases and J dropped 3 bases, with 13 bases sitting between them. Germline loops: CDR1 LGHNA, CDR2 YNFKEQ. There are 15 residues in the CDR3. CDR3 region: CASSGGGDYTGELFF. The CDR3 DNA sequence: TGTGCCAGCAGCGGCGGGGGCGATTACACCGGGGAGCTGTTTTTT.